This TCR beta chain was identified in a study of identical twins. Using its own MiXCR run on the 5' RACE reads, TCRdb lists one record per CDR3 protein. The sample includes fewer than 900,000 distinct CDR3 sequences, about 20% of them seen just once. A word on this clonotype: Its antigen is not identified.

CDR3 length equals 15 residues. V lost 0 bases to trimming and J lost 0 bases, with 5 bases between them. Germline loops: CDR1 KGHSH, CDR2 LQKENI. Notes on the study in general: Models underpredicted monozygotic twin sharing of out-of-frame TCR alpha. Insertions were fewer in abundant cord blood beta clonotypes, whereas memory repertoires showed none of this pattern.

The data were also submitted as part of a second study, on T cells expressing NK-cell markers. That work adds: HCMV serostatus: seven of eight sequenced donors positive, one negative. Similarly, these clonotypes led the CD3+CD56-NKG2C+ fraction as well in four donors.

The sample taken for sequencing was PBMCs. The V and J genes are TRBV18 and TRBJ2-2; D is uncertain. The clonotype comes from a woman aged 18 to 35 in good health. The CDR3 coding sequence is TGTGCCAGCTCACCACCGGCACCGAACACCGGGGAGCTGTTTTTT. Translated: CASSPPAPNTGELFF.